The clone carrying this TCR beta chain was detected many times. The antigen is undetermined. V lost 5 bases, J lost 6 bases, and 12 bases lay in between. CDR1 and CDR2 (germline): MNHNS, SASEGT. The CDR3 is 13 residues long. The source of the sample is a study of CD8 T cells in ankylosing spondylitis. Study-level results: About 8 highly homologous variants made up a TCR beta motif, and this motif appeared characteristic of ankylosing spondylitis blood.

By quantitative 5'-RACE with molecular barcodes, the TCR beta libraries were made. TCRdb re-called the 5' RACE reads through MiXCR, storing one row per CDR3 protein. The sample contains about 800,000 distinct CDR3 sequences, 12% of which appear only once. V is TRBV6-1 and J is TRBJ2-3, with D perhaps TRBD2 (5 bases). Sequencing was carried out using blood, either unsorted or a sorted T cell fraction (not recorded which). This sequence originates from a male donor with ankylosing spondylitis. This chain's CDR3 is CASSQNSGDTQYF. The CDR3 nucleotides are TGTGCCAGCAGTCAAAATTCGGGGGATACGCAGTATTTT.